Listed here are 29 T cell receptor beta chains from one sample, sequenced in a study of T cells in Graves' hyperthyroidism and ophthalmopathy. There were TCR beta CDR3 regions amplified from RNA transcripts. The TCR CDR3 was amplified in a first-round RT-PCR using the HTBI primer set. TCRdb ran MiXCR on the multiplex PCR reads and lists one entry per CDR3 protein. Of under 400,000 distinct CDR3 sequences listed, over 15% are singletons. Sample: blood. Every receptor here comes from a man between 25 and 39 years old with Graves' hyperthyroidism.

This clonotype was counted between two and nine times. The germline gene is not matched at one end of the junction; a read error may be the cause. The V gene is TRBV5-1, the J gene TRBJ1-3, with D tentatively TRBD1 (5 bases). The germline V gene has CDR1 SGHRS and CDR2 YFSETQ. The CDR3 is 15 amino acids. Here the CDR3 reads CASSLGPLGGNTIYF. Here the CDR3 DNA reads TGCGCCAGCAGTTTGGGGCCATTGGGAGGAAACACCATATATTTT.

The rearrangement uses TRBV9 and TRBJ2-1; D remains ambiguous. V was clipped by 0 bases and J by 9 bases, with 10 bases between them. Per the germline V gene, CDR1 is SGDLS and CDR2 is YYNGEE. This CDR3 is 13 amino acids long. This chain's CDR3 is CASSVDPPSEQFF. For the CDR3, the DNA is TGTGCCAGCAGCGTAGATCCGCCTAGTGAGCAGTTCTTC.

This clonotype was seen at least ten times. V is TRBV20-1 and J is TRBJ2-6; D gene ambiguous. Germline V gene lookup returns CDR1 DFQATT and CDR2 SNEGSKA (reference sequence). The germline V and J ends were trimmed by 5 bases and 1 base, with 6 bases remaining between them. This CDR3 comprises 13 residues. Written as DNA, the CDR3 is TGCAGTGCTGAGAGGTCTGGGGCCAACGTCCTGACTTTC. This sequence encodes CSAERSGANVLTF.

This clonotype has a single count. Its ends do not fully match the called genes, so a read error is possible. The chain has TRBV5-1 and TRBJ1-2; no definite D call. The CDR3 totals 13 residues. Germline V gene sequence: CDR1 SGHRS, CDR2 YFSETQ. The CDR3, as DNA: TGCGCCAGCAGCTTGGACGGAATCAATGGCTGCACCTTC. Translated, it gives CASSLDGINGCTF.

CDR3 protein: CASTYAGGSRYNQPQHF. CDR3 DNA sequence: TGTGCCAGCACTTACGCTGGGGGGAGCCGCTACAATCAGCCCCAGCATTTT. The rearrangement links TRBV7-3 to TRBJ1-5, with TRBD1 as a possible D gene (5 bases). CDR1 SGHTA and CDR2 FQGTGA come from the germline V gene. Deletions cut 7 bases from V and 3 bases from J, with 22 bases between. This CDR3 region has 17 residues.

At least ten counts were recorded for this clonotype. The CDR3 protein is CASSERQLYEQYF. In DNA form, the CDR3 reads TGTGCCAGCAGTGAGCGGCAGCTCTACGAGCAGTACTTC. The chain employs TRBV28 and TRBJ2-7, with a tentative D call TRBD2 (5 bases). The length of the CDR3 is 13 residues. V lost 5 bases and J lost 3, with 11 bases in between. Germline values: CDR1 MDHEN, CDR2 SYDVKM.

J is TRBJ2-3 and V is TRBV5-1; D is uncertain. The germline V gene encodes CDR1 SGHRS and CDR2 YFSETQ. The CDR3 loop spans 13 amino acids. V was clipped by 1 base and J by 5 bases, with 8 bases between them. The CDR3 reads CASSLPSRDTQYF. DNA of the CDR3: TGCGCCAGCAGCTTGCCGAGTAGAGATACGCAGTATTTT.

This clonotype came up many times. The chain employs TRBV28 and TRBJ1-5; D gene ambiguous. Germline V gene lookup returns CDR1 MDHEN and CDR2 SYDVKM. The length of the CDR3 is 15 residues. Trimming took off 4 bases at V and 1 base at J, with 11 bases between the two ends. In DNA form, the CDR3 reads TGTGCCAGCAGTTATTCTGTAGACAGCAATCAGCCCCAGCATTTT. Its protein product is CASSYSVDSNQPQHF.

The chain combines TRBV6-1 with TRBJ2-7; tentatively, D is TRBD2 (5 bases). CDR1 is MNHNS, CDR2 SASEGT, per germline. CDR3 size: 14 residues. Deletions cut 6 bases from V and 0 bases from J, with 12 bases between. The CDR3 coding sequence is TGTGCCAGCAGGTCAGCGGCGAGCTCCTACGAGCAGTACTTC. This codes for CASRSAASSYEQYF.

This clonotype was found a few times. The V gene is TRBV12-3 or TRBV12-4, the J gene TRBJ2-5; D could derive from TRBD1 or TRBD2 (6 bases each). The CDR3 runs to 14 residues. V was shortened by 7 bases and J by 5 bases, with 17 bases between the two germline ends. The CDR3 DNA reads as TGTGCCAGCACTCCCGAAGGGGGGAGGGAGACCCAGTACTTC. It specifies CASTPEGGRETQYF.

The chain recombines TRBV6-1 with TRBJ1-5, with D possibly matching TRBD1 (5 bases). The CDR3 runs to 14 residues. V was shortened by 10 bases and J by 2 bases, with 15 bases between the two germline ends. From germline, CDR1 is MNHNS and CDR2 SASEGT. The CDR3 DNA reads as TGTGCCACCAAGCAGGGCTCTGGCAATCAGCCCCAGCATTTT. This encodes CATKQGSGNQPQHF.

This clonotype was observed many times. This chain uses TRBV18 with TRBJ2-3; 8 positions agree with TRBD1. CDR1 and CDR2 (germline): KGHSH, LQKENI. Losses at the gene ends were 8 bases for V and 1 base for J; bases not matched to a gene: 2. This CDR3 has 13 residues. The CDR3 loop is CASDRGRTDTQYF. For the CDR3, the DNA is TGTGCCAGCGACAGGGGCCGCACAGATACGCAGTATTTT.

The sample holds many counts of this clonotype. The J gene is TRBJ1-2, the V gene TRBV2; D unresolved. Trimming took off 2 bases at V and 8 bases at J, with 12 bases between the two ends. The CDR3 covers 13 residues. The germline gives CDR1 SNHLY, CDR2 FYNNEI. Here the CDR3 reads CASSEQAWEGYTF. The CDR3 DNA is TGTGCCAGCAGTGAACAGGCTTGGGAAGGCTACACCTTC.

The chain carries TRBV19 and TRBJ2-1; 11 positions agree with TRBD2. The CDR3 loop spans 14 amino acids. Germline CDR1 LNHDA, CDR2 SQIVND (reference sequence). V trimming: 6 bases; J trimming: 8 bases; junction bases outside the gene matches: 6. In DNA form, the CDR3 reads TGTGCCAGTAGACTTAGCGGGAGGGCCGATGAGCAGTTCTTC. It specifies CASRLSGRADEQFF.

At least ten counts were recorded for this clonotype. The chain joins TRBV28 to TRBJ2-7; D unclear. Germline V gene sequence: CDR1 MDHEN, CDR2 SYDVKM. The ends were cut back, 6 bases at V and 2 bases at J, with 5 bases in the middle. The CDR3 is made up of 11 amino acids. DNA of the CDR3: TGTGCCAGCAGCTGGGCCTACGAGCAGTACTTC. Amino acids: CASSWAYEQYF.

The table lists this clonotype with many counts. The chain recombines TRBV7-3 with TRBJ2-3, with 10 bases matching TRBD2. V was clipped by 0 bases and J by 6 bases; unmatched bases: 6. The CDR3 is made up of 16 amino acids. Germline V gives CDR1 SGHTA, CDR2 FQGTGA. This CDR3 reads CASSLTVAGGADTQYF. The CDR3 coding sequence is TGTGCCAGCAGCTTAACCGTAGCGGGAGGAGCGGATACGCAGTATTTT.

A few counts support this clonotype. The chain employs TRBV28 and TRBJ1-2; no firm D call. CDR1 is MDHEN, CDR2 SYDVKM, per germline. The V and J ends lost 6 bases and 10 bases respectively, with 9 bases between them. The CDR3 contains 10 residues. CDR3 in DNA: TGTGCCAGCAGCGGGAGGTACTACACCTTC. Its protein product is CASSGRYYTF.

A few counts support this clonotype. DNA for the CDR3: TGCGCCAGCAGCCTCAGACAGGGGGGGGGCACTGAAGCTTTCTTT. Amino acids: CASSLRQGGGTEAFF. V and J are TRBV5-1 and TRBJ1-1, with 9 nucleotides matching TRBD1. This CDR3 is built from 15 residues. In germline, CDR1 is SGHRS, CDR2 YFSETQ. V lost 4 bases and J lost 4; bases outside the gene matches: 8.

This clonotype was counted ten times or more. The chain joins TRBV5-1 to TRBJ1-1; perhaps TRBD1 as D (5 bases). V was trimmed by 0 bases and J by 3 bases, leaving 9 bases between them. The germline V gene has CDR1 SGHRS and CDR2 YFSETQ. The CDR3 covers 14 residues. The CDR3 reads CASSLGGGDTEAFF. The CDR3 DNA follows: TGCGCCAGCAGCTTGGGTGGGGGGGACACTGAAGCTTTCTTT.

The V call is TRBV24-1, the J call TRBJ2-2; D ambiguous. The CDR3 consists of 13 residues. V was cut by 4 bases and J by 7 bases, with 9 bases left in between. Germline V gene data show CDR1 as KGHDR and CDR2 as SFDVKD. CDR3 coding DNA: TGTGCCACCAGTGACCCAGTGGGCGGGGAGCTGTTTTTT. This sequence encodes CATSDPVGGELFF.

The table lists this clonotype with many counts. The J gene is TRBJ1-6, the V gene TRBV7-9, with 7 bases aligning to TRBD1. CDR1 is SEHNR and CDR2 is FQNEAQ in the germline V gene (reference sequence). V gave up 6 bases and J gave up 8 bases; unmatched junction bases: 7. The CDR3 has 14 amino acids. CDR3 sequence reads: CASRYTGADSPLHF. CDR3 coding DNA: TGTGCCAGCAGATACACAGGGGCGGATTCACCCCTCCACTTT.

This clonotype was counted many times. V is TRBV7-3 and J is TRBJ2-7; TRBD1 is a possible D gene (5 bases). Trimming removed 5 bases at V and 7 bases at J, with 15 bases between. Germline CDR1 is SGHTA and CDR2 is FQGTGA. The CDR3 has 13 amino acids. CDR3 sequence reads: CASSATPTEEQYF. In nucleotides, the CDR3 is TGTGCCAGCAGCGCAACACCGACAGAAGAGCAGTACTTC.

The J gene is TRBJ2-1, the V gene TRBV3-1; TRBD2 agrees at 9 bases. V was clipped by 0 bases and J by 0 bases; unmatched bases: 9. Germline V gene data show CDR1 as LGHDT and CDR2 as YNNKEL (reference sequence). This CDR3 has 19 amino acids. The CDR3 here is CASSQEIAGDASSYNEQFF. The CDR3 region has the DNA TGTGCCAGCAGCCAAGAAATAGCGGGAGACGCGAGCTCCTACAATGAGCAGTTCTTC.

This clonotype was picked up many times. J is TRBJ1-6 and V is TRBV11-2; D not resolved. V shed 3 bases and J shed 5 bases, with 17 bases lying between them. There are 17 residues in the CDR3. Germline V gene sequence: CDR1 SGHAT, CDR2 FQNNGV. Here the CDR3 reads CASSFGVRRRNNSPLHF. CDR3 bases: TGTGCCAGCAGCTTCGGAGTCCGTCGAAGAAATAATTCACCCCTCCACTTT.

This clonotype was picked up a small number of times. V gene TRBV5-4 combines with J gene TRBJ2-1, with D perhaps TRBD1 or TRBD2 (5 bases each). The CDR3 length is 13 residues. CDR1 SGHNT and CDR2 YYREEE come from the germline V gene (reference sequence). Trimming removed 10 bases at V and 8 bases at J, with 19 bases between. CDR3 coding DNA: TGTGCCCTCTTTACGAGGGGCGGATATGAGCAGTTCTTC. It specifies CALFTRGGYEQFF.

In this sample, this clonotype turned up a few times. The rearrangement links TRBV27 to TRBJ2-1; 7 bases map to TRBD2. The trim removed 2 bases at V and 4 bases at J, leaving 5 bases unmatched. From germline, CDR1 is MNHEY and CDR2 SMNVEV (reference sequence). The CDR3 totals 15 residues. The CDR3 bases are TGTGCCAGCAGTTTAGCGGGAGCGGAATACAATGAGCAGTTCTTC. This encodes CASSLAGAEYNEQFF.

This clonotype has a count of ten or more. The chain is built from TRBV28 and TRBJ2-1, with 8 bases fitting TRBD2. Unmatched junction bases numbered 6, after V lost 3 bases and J lost 5 bases. Germline loops: CDR1 MDHEN, CDR2 SYDVKM. The CDR3 has 15 residues. CDR3 residues: CASSLGSGSHNEQFF. The CDR3 nucleotides are TGTGCCAGCAGTTTGGGGAGCGGGAGCCACAATGAGCAGTTCTTC. Supplemented by reference TRBV28 and TRBJ2-1, the full variable domain reads DVKVTQSSRYLVKRTGEKVFLECVQDMDHENMFWYRQDPGLGLRLIYFSYDVKMKEKGDIPEGYSVSREKKERFSLILESASTNQTSMYLCASSLGSGSHNEQFFGPGTRLTVL.

The chain employs TRBV4-1 and TRBJ2-7; 9 bases are a match to TRBD2. CDR3 length equals 17 residues. V was clipped by 4 bases and J by 7 bases; unmatched bases: 17. Looked up from germline, CDR1 is MGHRA and CDR2 is YSYEKL. CDR3 bases: TGCGCCAGCAGCCGCTTGGGAGCGGGAGGCCTTACCGAGGAGCAGTACTTC. Translated: CASSRLGAGGLTEEQYF.

This clonotype was seen more than once but under ten times. This sequence joins TRBV28 and TRBJ2-7; D might be TRBD1 or TRBD2, each matching 5 bases. CDR1 is MDHEN, CDR2 SYDVKM, per germline. Trimming stripped 4 bases from V and 6 bases from J, with 13 bases between. The CDR3 is 13 residues long. CDR3 region: CASSWDPESEQYF. The CDR3 DNA is TGTGCCAGCAGTTGGGACCCCGAGTCCGAGCAGTACTTC.